This TCR beta chain was identified during a study of T cells in Graves' hyperthyroidism and ophthalmopathy. Study background: The authors collected peripheral blood at initial diagnosis, before any treatment.

General study findings and limits: Ophthalmopathy cases were set apart from stable hyperthyroidism by a 13 V-J model.

Exclusion of patients followed from uncontrolled infection, other autoimmune disease, pregnancy or lactation. The authors took PBMCs from 10 ml fresh peripheral blood. This clonotype occurred many times. As yet, its antigen is unknown. Using RNA transcripts as the source, TCR beta CDR3 regions were amplified. When the TCR CDR3 underwent first-round RT-PCR, the HTBI primer set was used. MiXCR, run by TCRdb on the multiplex PCR reads, gives a single entry per CDR3 protein. The sample shows under 300,000 distinct CDR3 sequences, about an eighth of them seen only once. V lost 3 bases to trimming and J lost 8 bases, with 16 bases between them. Germline V lookup: CDR1 SQVTM, CDR2 ANQGSEA. The CDR3 loop spans 13 amino acids.

This chain joins TRBV29-1 and TRBJ1-1; D perhaps matches TRBD1 (5 bases). The source is a woman between 25 and 40 years old with Graves' hyperthyroidism that later progressed to Graves' ophthalmopathy. Sequenced sample: blood. Here the CDR3 reads CSVESFEGMEAFF. The CDR3 DNA reads TGCAGCGTTGAGTCGTTTGAGGGGATGGAAGCTTTCTTT.